The table lists the clone carrying this T cell receptor beta chain with many counts. The data stem from a study of identical twins. One entry per CDR3 protein, called by TCRdb with MiXCR from the 5' RACE reads. The sample holds 300,000 to 400,000 distinct CDR3 sequences, over 9% seen once. The sample was also linked to a second study, of yellow fever vaccine responses in identical twins.

Sample: CD8+ T cells sorted from blood. The receptor was isolated from a woman between 18 and 29 years old in good health.

CDR3 residues: CASSFKVGGDEQFF. Here the CDR3 DNA reads TGTGCCAGCAGTTTTAAAGTGGGTGGAGATGAGCAGTTCTTC. This chain links TRBV12-3 or TRBV12-4 with TRBJ2-1; no clear D gene. Trimming left V 3 bases short and J 8 bases short, with 14 bases between. There are 14 residues in the CDR3.